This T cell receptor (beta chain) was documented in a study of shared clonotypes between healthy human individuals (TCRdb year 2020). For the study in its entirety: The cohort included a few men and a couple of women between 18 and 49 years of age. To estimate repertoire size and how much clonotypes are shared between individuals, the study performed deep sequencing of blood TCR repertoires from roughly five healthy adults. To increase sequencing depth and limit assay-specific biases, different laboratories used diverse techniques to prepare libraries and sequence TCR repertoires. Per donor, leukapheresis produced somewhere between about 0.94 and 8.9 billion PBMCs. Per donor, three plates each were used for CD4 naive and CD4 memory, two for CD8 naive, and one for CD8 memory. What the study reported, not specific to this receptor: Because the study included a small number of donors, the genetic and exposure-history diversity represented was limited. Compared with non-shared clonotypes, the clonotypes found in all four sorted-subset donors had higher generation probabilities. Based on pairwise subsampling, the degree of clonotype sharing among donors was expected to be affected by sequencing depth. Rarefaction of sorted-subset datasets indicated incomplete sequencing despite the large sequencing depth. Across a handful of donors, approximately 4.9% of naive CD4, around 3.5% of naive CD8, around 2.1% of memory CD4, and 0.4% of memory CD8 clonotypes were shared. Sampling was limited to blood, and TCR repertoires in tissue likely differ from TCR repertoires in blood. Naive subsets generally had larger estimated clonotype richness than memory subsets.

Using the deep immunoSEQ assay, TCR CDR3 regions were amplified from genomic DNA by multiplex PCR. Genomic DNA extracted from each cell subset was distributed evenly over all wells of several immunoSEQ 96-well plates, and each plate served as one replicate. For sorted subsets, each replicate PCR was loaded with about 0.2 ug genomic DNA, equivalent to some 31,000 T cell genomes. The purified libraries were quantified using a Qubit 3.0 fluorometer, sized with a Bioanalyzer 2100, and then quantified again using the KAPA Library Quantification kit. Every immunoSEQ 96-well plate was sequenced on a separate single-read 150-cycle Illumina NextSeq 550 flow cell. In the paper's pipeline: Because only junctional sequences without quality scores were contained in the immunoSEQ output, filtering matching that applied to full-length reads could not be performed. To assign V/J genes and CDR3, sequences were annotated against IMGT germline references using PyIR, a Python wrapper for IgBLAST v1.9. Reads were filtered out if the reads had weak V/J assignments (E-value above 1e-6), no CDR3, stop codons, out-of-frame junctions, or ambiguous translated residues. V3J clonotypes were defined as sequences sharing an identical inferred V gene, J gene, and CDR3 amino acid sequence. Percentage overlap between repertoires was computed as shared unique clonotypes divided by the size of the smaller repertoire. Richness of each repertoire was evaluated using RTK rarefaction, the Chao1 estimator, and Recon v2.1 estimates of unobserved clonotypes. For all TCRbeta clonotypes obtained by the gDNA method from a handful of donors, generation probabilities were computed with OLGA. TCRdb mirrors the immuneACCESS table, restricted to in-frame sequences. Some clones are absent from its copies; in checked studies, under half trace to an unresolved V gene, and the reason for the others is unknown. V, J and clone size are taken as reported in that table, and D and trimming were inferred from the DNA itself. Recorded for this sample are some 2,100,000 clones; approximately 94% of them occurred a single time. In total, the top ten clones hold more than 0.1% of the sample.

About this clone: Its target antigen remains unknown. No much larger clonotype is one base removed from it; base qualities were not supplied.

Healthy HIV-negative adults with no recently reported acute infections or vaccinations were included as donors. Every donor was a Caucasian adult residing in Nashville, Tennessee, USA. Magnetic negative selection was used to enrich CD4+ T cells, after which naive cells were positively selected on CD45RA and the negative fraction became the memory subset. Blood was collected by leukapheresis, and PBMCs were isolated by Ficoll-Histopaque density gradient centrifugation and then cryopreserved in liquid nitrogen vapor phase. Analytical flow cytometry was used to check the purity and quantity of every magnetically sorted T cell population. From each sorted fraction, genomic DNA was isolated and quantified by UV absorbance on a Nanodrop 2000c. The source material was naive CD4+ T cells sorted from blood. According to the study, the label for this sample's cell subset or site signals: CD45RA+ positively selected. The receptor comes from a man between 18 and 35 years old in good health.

The CDR3 corresponds to CATLTLNYGYTF. The sequenced DNA is TGTGCCACCTTAACACTGAACTATGGCTACACCTTC. The chain employs TRBV28 and TRBJ1-2; no D gene call is confident. The germline ends are 11 bases apart after V is trimmed by 10 bases and J by 2 bases. CDR1 and CDR2 (MDHEN, SYDVKM) derive from the germline V gene. Its CDR3 holds 12 amino acids, cysteine through phenylalanine. CDR3 DNA is the only sequence kept; it has 36 bases, read in frame from the first base.